This TCR beta chain was profiled in a study of human T cells and chemical hapten exposure. As for the study in general: Reading of the patch tests, which applied 0.01% DPC to the upper back, occurred at 6 days. From small differences in pooled library volume came most of the variation in per-sample TCR yields.

This clonotype was counted at least ten times. Trimming took 6 bases from V and 8 from J, leaving 19 bases between them. Germline CDR1 is MNHEY and CDR2 is SVGAGI. The CDR3 runs to 14 residues. Time point meaning: patch test 2, 6 weeks after DPC sensitization. Described treatment: therapeutic diphenylcyclopropenone sensitization with weekly scalp DPC. As handled by the study authors: Individual samples carried between roughly 23,224 and 700,000 TCRs, with more than 95,000 as the median. TCRdb independently ran MiXCR on the RACE reads; one entry per CDR3 protein. In this record, the V and J calls reflect TCRdb's handling and not the investigators' own analysis. The table includes about 55,000 distinct CDR3 sequences, around 9.5% detected once.

J is TRBJ1-2 and V is TRBV6-5, with D perhaps TRBD1 (5 bases). The sample in question was whole blood, obtained in connection with sensitization to the hapten diphenylcyclopropenone (DPC). The clonotype comes from a woman aged 45-59 years with alopecia areata. Some clones in this sample may be carry-over from other donors' samples. The CDR3 coding sequence is TGTGCCAGCAGCAGGGTCGGGGATCGCGCGGGCTACACCTTC. Translated, it gives CASSRVGDRAGYTF.